This T cell receptor (beta chain) was captured in a study of T cell changes during pregnancy in multiple sclerosis (dated by TCRdb to the late 2010s). About the investigation overall: The study examined how the T cell repertoire changed over the course of pregnancy in women with multiple sclerosis.

Library construction relied on the immunoSEQ multiplex PCR assay. TCRdb limited this immuneACCESS table to in-frame rearrangements with V and J called. A share of clones is missing; checked studies link under half to unresolved V genes, and the rest is unexplained. This sample gives under 40,000 clones in total; 85% to 90% of them show up just once. Around 4.1% of the sample goes to the ten largest clones. V ends up 6 bases short and J 1 base short, with an unmatched junction base count of 2. Spanning cysteine to phenylalanine, the CDR3 consists of 14 amino acids. Of the read, only the CDR3 DNA is kept; its 42 bases are in frame from base 1. The CDR1 and CDR2 encoded by the germline V gene are SGHAT and FQNNGV. Notes on this clone: The clone's antigen remains unknown. No quality values exist for individual bases; no much larger clone is one base distant.

Recombination linked TRBV11-2 to TRBJ2-3; 9 bases in the junction line up with TRBD2. The sequencing here drew on CD8+ T cells from peripheral blood mononuclear cells, taken after pregnancy. This receptor was taken from a female donor with multiple sclerosis, enrolled in a pregnancy study. CDR3 protein: CASRSGGRTDTQYF. The nucleotide sequence reads as follows: TGTGCCAGCAGGAGCGGGGGGCGCACAGATACGCAGTATTTT.